Frequency places the clone carrying this T cell receptor beta chain as medium-sized (0.01 to 0.1%). The antigen remains undetermined. These data come from a study of T cell clusters in autoimmune cytopenias. General study findings and limits: Comparing secondary cytopenia with chronic lymphocytic leukemia showed no cluster-lack signature, apparently masked by lymphoma repertoire. Physiological T cell clusters of healthy donors were apparently absent in primary autoimmune cytopenia patients. Active autoimmune hepatitis patients had almost three-fold fewer exclusive TRB clusters than healthy donors.

CDR1 and CDR2 from the germline V gene are LNHDA and SQIVND (reference sequence). CDR3 length: 14 amino acids. Multiplex touch-down PCR amplified TRB using TRB-A and TRB-B pools in one tube. With the multiplex PCR reads reprocessed, TCRdb shows one record per CDR3 protein and no DNA. The sample table includes roughly 3,900 distinct CDR3 sequences. TRB amplification used 250 ng of peripheral blood genomic DNA. This TCR was sampled from a human donor with an autoimmune cytopenia or autoimmune hepatitis (not recorded which). Sequenced: peripheral blood. The chain recombines TRBV19 with TRBJ2-3; without DNA, the TCRdb call of TRBD1 cannot be checked. CDR3 sequence reads: CASSIQGATDTQYF.